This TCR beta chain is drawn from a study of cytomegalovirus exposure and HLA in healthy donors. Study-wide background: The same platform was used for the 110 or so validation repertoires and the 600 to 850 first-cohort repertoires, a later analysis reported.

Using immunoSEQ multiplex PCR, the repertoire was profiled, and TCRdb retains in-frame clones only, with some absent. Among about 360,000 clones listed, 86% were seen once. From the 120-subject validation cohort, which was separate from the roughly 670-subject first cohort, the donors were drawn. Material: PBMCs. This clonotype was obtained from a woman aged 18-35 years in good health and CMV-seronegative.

The CDR3 nucleotides are TGCGCCAGCAGAGGACAGGCGTATGGCTACACCTTC. Residues: CASRGQAYGYTF. The rearrangement uses TRBV10-2 and TRBJ1-2; 7 nucleotides match TRBD1. The germline V gene has CDR1 WSHSY and CDR2 SAAADI. The CDR3 totals 12 residues. J was trimmed by 5 bases and V by 6 bases; bases with no gene match: 3.